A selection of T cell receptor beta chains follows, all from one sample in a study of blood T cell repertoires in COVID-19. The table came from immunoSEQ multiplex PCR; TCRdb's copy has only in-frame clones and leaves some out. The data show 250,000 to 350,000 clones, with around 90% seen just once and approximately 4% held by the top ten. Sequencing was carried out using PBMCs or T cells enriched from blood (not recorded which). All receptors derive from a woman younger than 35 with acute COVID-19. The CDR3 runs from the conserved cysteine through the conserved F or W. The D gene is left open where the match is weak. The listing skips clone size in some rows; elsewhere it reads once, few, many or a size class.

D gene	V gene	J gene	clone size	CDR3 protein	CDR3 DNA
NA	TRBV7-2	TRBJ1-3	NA	CASSLAQFSGNTIYF	TGTGCCAGCAGCTTAGCTCAGTTCTCTGGAAACACCATATATTTT
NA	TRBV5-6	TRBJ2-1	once	CASSGSSANEQFF	TGTGCCAGCAGCGGTTCTAGCGCCAATGAGCAGTTCTTC
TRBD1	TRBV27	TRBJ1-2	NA	CASSPRQGANYGYTF	TGTGCCAGCAGTCCAAGACAGGGAGCTAACTATGGCTACACCTTC
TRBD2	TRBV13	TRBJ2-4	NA	CASSFRLAGRMGNIQYF	TGTGCCAGCAGCTTCCGACTAGCGGGACGTATGGGAAACATTCAGTACTTC
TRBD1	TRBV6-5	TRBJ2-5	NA	CASRRTGDLQETQYF	TGTGCCAGCAGGCGGACAGGCGACCTCCAAGAGACCCAGTACTTC
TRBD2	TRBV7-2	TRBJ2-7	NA	CASSLPQRDLSYEQYF	TGTGCCAGCAGCTTACCCCAGCGGGATCTCTCCTACGAGCAGTACTTC
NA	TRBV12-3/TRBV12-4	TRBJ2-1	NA	CASSPDLREQFF	TGTGCCAGCAGCCCTGATTTGCGTGAGCAGTTCTTC
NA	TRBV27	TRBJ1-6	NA	CASSWSGSDPPLHF	TGTGCCAGCAGTTGGTCAGGGTCGGATCCACCCCTCCACTTT
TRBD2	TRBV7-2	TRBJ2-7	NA	CASSFWTSGGLEQYF	TGTGCCAGCAGCTTTTGGACTAGCGGGGGCCTGGAGCAGTACTTC
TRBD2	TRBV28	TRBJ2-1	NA	CASSPPGGGYNEQFF	TGTGCCAGCAGTCCGCCGGGCGGGGGCTACAATGAGCAGTTCTTC
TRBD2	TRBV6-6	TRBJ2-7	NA	CASSPKREGRREQYF	TGTGCCAGCAGCCCAAAGCGGGAGGGCCGTCGGGAGCAGTACTTC
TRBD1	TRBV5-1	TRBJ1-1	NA	CASSLRQGGNTEAFF	TGCGCCAGCAGCTTAAGACAGGGGGGGAACACTGAAGCTTTCTTT
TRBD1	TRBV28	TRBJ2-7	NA	CASSRRDRVVNEQYF	TGTGCCAGCAGTCGTCGGGACAGGGTTGTTAACGAGCAGTACTTC
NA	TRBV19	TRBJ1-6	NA	CASLREFGSPLHF	TGTGCCAGCCTCAGGGAATTCGGTTCACCCCTCCACTTT
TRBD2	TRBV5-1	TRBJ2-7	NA	CASSLGLAGVEEQYF	TGCGCCAGCAGCCTCGGACTAGCGGGAGTCGAAGAGCAGTACTTC
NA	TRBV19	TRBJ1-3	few	CASSMGLSGNTIYF	TGTGCCAGTAGTATGGGACTCTCTGGAAACACCATATATTTT
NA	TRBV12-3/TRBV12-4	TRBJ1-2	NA	CASSLGGNYGYTF	TGTGCCAGCAGTTTGGGGGGTAACTATGGCTACACCTTC
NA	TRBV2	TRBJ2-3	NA	CASSFTDTQYF	TGTGCCAGCAGCTTCACAGATACGCAGTATTTT
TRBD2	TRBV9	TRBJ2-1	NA	CASSESGTSGMGEQFF	TGTGCCAGCAGCGAGTCCGGGACTAGCGGGATGGGCGAGCAGTTCTTC
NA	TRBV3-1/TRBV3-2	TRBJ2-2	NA	CASSQEGQAGVATGELFF	TGTGCCAGCAGCCAAGAGGGACAGGCGGGGGTAGCCACCGGGGAGCTGTTTTTT
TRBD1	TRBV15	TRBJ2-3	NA	CATSRAGQGEDTQYF	TGTGCCACCAGCAGAGCTGGACAGGGGGAAGATACGCAGTATTTT
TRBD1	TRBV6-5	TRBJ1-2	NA	CASSFTGGRGYTF	TGTGCCAGCAGTTTCACAGGGGGCCGTGGCTACACCTTC
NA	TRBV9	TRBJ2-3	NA	CASSYTGEGTDTQYF	TGTGCCAGCAGCTATACGGGAGAAGGCACAGATACGCAGTATTTT
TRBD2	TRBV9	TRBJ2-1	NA	CASSVRGRGNEQFF	TGTGCCAGCAGCGTGAGAGGGAGGGGCAATGAGCAGTTCTTC
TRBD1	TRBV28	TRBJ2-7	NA	CASSSIDRGRRYF	TGTGCCAGCAGTTCGATTGACAGGGGGCGCAGGTACTTC
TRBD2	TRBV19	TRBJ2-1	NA	CASSIGGTSNNEQFF	TGTGCCAGTAGTATTGGCGGGACTAGCAACAATGAGCAGTTCTTC
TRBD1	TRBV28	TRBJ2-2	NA	CASSPTPQGAVFTGELFF	TGTGCCAGCAGCCCAACCCCCCAGGGGGCTGTTTTCACCGGGGAGCTGTTTTTT
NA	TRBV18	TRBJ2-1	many	CASSPNSGYNEQFF	TGTGCCAGCTCACCAAATAGCGGATACAATGAGCAGTTCTTC
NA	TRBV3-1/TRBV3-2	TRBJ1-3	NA	CASSQGGGGVSGNTIYF	TGTGCCAGCAGCCAAGGTGGGGGGGGAGTGTCTGGAAACACCATATATTTT
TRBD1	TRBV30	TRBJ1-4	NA	CAWSVGTGIEKLFF	TGTGCCTGGAGTGTCGGGACAGGGATCGAAAAACTGTTTTTT
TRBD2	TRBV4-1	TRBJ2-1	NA	CASSQVDLAVYNEQFF	TGCGCCAGCAGCCAAGTGGATCTAGCGGTCTACAATGAGCAGTTCTTC
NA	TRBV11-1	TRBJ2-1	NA	CASSHPLASSYNEQFF	TGTGCCAGCAGCCATCCTCTAGCGAGCTCCTACAATGAGCAGTTCTTC
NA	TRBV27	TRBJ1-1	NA	CASSLVSAGMNTEAFF	TGTGCCAGCAGTTTAGTCTCGGCAGGGATGAACACTGAAGCTTTCTTT
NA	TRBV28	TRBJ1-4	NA	CATLSNEKLFF	TGTGCCACCCTGTCTAATGAAAAACTGTTTTTT